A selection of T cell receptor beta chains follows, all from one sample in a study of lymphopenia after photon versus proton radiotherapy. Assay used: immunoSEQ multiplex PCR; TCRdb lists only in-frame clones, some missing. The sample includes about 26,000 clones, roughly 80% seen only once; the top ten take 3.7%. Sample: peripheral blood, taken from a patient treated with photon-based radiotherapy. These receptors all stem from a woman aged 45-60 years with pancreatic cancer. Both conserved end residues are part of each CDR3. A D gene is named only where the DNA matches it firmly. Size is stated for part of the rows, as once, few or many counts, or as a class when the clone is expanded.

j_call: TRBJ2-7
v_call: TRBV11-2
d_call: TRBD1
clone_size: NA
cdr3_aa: CASSFAHGTESYEQYF
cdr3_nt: TGTGCCAGCAGCTTCGCTCATGGGACAGAGAGCTACGAGCAGTACTTC

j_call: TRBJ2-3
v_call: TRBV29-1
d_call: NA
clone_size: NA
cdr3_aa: CSAALAGRTDTQYF
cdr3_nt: TGCAGCGCCGCACTGGCGGGCCGCACAGATACGCAGTATTTT

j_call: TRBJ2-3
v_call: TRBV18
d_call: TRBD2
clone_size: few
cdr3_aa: CASSSSGISTDTQYF
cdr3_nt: TGTGCCAGCTCATCTAGCGGGATCAGCACAGATACGCAGTATTTT

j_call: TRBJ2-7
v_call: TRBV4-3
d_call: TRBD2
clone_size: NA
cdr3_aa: CASSPRLAGGWYEQYF
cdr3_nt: TGCGCCAGCAGCCCCCGACTAGCGGGAGGATGGTACGAGCAGTACTTC

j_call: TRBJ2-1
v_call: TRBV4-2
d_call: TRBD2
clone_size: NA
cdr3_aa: CASRGGGRGYNEQFF
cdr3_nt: TGTGCCAGCAGGGGCGGCGGGAGGGGGTACAATGAGCAGTTCTTC

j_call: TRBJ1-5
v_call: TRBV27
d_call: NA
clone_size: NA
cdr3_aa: CASSFRGRPQHF
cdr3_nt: TGTGCCAGCAGTTTTAGAGGGAGGCCCCAGCATTTT

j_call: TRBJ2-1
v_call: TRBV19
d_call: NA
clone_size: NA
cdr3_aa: CASSIGGSAYNEQFF
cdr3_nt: TGTGCCAGTAGTATAGGGGGGAGTGCTTACAATGAGCAGTTCTTC

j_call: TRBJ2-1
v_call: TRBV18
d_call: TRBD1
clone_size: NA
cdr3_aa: CASSRDSGDNEQFF
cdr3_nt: TGTGCCAGCTCACGGGACAGTGGGGATAATGAGCAGTTCTTC

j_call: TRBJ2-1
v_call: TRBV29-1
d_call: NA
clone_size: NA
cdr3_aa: CSANRAGNYNEQFF
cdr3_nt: TGCAGCGCCAACCGGGCAGGGAACTACAATGAGCAGTTCTTC

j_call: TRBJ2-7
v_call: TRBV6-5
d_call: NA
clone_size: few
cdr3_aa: CASSYGGEVYEQYF
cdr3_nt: TGTGCCAGCAGTTACGGGGGAGAGGTCTACGAGCAGTACTTC

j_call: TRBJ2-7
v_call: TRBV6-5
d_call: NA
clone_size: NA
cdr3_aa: CASSYPPWYEQYF
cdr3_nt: TGTGCCAGCAGTTACCCTCCTTGGTACGAGCAGTACTTC

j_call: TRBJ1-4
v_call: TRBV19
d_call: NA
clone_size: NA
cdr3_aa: CASSSPTGRGGNEKLFF
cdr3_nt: TGTGCCAGTAGCTCCCCGACAGGCAGGGGAGGTAATGAAAAACTGTTTTTT

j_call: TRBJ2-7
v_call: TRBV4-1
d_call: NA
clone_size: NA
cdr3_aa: CASSQVVGPYEQYF
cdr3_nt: TGCGCCAGCAGCCAAGTAGTCGGCCCCTACGAGCAGTACTTC

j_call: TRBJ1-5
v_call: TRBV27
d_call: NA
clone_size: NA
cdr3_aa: CASSAGFPGLSNQPQHF
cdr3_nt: TGTGCCAGCAGTGCCGGCTTTCCGGGACTTAGCAATCAGCCCCAGCATTTT

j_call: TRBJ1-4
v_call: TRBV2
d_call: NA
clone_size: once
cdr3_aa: CASSDPYSATNEKLFF
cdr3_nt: TGTGCCAGCAGTGACCCTTACAGTGCAACTAATGAAAAACTGTTTTTT

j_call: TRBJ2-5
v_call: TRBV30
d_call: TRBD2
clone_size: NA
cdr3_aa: CAWDGTSGLQETQYF
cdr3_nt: TGTGCCTGGGACGGGACTAGCGGACTACAAGAGACCCAGTACTTC

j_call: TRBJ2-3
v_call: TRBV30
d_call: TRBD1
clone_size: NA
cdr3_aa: CAWSVGQGPDTQYF
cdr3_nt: TGTGCCTGGAGTGTAGGACAGGGTCCAGATACGCAGTATTTT

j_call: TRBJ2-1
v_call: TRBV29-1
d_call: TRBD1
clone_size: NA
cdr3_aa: CSVEDQDRGLYNEQFF
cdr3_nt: TGCAGCGTTGAAGATCAGGACAGGGGTCTCTACAATGAGCAGTTCTTC

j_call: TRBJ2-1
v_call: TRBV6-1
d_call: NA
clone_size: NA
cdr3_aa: CASSEQLEGNEQFF
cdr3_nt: TGTGCCAGCAGTGAACAACTAGAGGGTAATGAGCAGTTCTTC

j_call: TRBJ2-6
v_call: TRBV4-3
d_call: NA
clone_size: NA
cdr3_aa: CASSQETGSGANVLTF
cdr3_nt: TGCGCCAGCAGCCAAGAAACAGGGTCTGGGGCCAACGTCCTGACTTTC

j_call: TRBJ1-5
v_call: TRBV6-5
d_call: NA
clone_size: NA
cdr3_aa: CASSLRQSNQPQHF
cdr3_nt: TGTGCCAGCAGCCTTAGACAGAGCAATCAGCCCCAGCATTTT

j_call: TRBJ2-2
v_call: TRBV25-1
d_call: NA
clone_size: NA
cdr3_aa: CASSAAGEGTGELFF
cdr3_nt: TGTGCCAGCAGTGCCGCCGGAGAGGGGACCGGGGAGCTGTTTTTT

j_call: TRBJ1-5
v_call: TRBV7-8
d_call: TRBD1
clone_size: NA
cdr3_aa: CASSPGGGGQPQHF
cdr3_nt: TGTGCCAGCAGCCCAGGGGGCGGAGGTCAGCCCCAGCATTTT

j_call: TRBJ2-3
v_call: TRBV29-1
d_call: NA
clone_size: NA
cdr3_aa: CSVGTDTQYF
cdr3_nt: TGCAGCGTTGGAACAGATACGCAGTATTTT

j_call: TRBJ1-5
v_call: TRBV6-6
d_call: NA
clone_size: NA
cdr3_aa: CASSYGQPEPQHF
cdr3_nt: TGTGCCAGCAGTTACGGACAACCAGAGCCCCAGCATTTT

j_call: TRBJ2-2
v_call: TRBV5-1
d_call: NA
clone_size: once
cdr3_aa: CASSLGAGPNTGELFF
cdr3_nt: TGCGCCAGCAGCTTGGGGGCCGGCCCGAACACCGGGGAGCTGTTTTTT

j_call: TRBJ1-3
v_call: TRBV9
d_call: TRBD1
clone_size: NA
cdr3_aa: CASSAFGTGRNTIYF
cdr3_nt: TGTGCCAGCAGCGCATTTGGGACAGGGCGAAACACCATATATTTT

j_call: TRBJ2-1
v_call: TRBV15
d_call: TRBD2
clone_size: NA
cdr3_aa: CATSRERSGSYNEQFF
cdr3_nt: TGTGCCACCAGCAGAGAACGCAGCGGGAGTTACAATGAGCAGTTCTTC

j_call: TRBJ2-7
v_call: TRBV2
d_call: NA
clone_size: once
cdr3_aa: CASSEAGRNYEQYF
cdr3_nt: TGTGCCAGCAGTGAAGCTGGAAGGAACTACGAGCAGTACTTC

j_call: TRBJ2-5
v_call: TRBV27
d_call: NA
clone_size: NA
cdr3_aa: CASSFLGGRETQYF
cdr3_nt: TGTGCCAGCAGTTTCCTCGGAGGGAGAGAGACCCAGTACTTC